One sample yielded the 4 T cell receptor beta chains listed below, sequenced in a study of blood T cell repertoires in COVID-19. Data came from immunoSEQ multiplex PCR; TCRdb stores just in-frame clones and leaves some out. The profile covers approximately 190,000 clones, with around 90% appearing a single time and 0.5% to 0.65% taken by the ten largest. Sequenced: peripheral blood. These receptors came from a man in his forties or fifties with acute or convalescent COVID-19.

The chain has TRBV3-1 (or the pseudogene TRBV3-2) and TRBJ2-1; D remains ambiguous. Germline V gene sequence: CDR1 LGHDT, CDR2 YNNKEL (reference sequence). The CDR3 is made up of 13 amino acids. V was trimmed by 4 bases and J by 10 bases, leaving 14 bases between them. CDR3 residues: CASSRTRLAEQFF. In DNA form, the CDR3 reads TGTGCCAGCAGCCGAACCCGCTTGGCCGAGCAGTTCTTC.

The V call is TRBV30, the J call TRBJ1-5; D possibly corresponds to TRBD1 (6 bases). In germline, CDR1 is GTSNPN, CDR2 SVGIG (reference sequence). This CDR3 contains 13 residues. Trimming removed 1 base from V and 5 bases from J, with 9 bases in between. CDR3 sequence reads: CAWSGQVDQPQHF. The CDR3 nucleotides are TGTGCCTGGAGTGGACAGGTAGATCAGCCCCAGCATTTT.

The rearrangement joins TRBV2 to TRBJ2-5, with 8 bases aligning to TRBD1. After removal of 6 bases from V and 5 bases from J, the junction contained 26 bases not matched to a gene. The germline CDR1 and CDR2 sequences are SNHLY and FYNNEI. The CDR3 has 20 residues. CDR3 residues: CASSYPAKGLDRANWETQYF. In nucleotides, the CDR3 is TGTGCCAGCAGCTACCCGGCGAAGGGTCTGGACAGGGCAAATTGGGAGACCCAGTACTTC. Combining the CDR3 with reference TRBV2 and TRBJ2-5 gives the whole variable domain EPEVTQTPSHQVTQMGQEVILRCVPISNHLYFYWYRQILGQKVEFLVSFYNNEISEKSEIFDDQFSVERPDGSNFTLKIRSTKLEDSAMYFCASSYPAKGLDRANWETQYFGPGTRLLVL.

This CDR3 is CASSDSRMPYEQYF. The CDR3 DNA follows: TGCGCCAGCAGTGATTCTAGGATGCCCTACGAGCAGTACTTC. The rearrangement joins TRBV10-1 to TRBJ2-7; no clear D. V was shortened by 3 bases and J by 2 bases, with 11 bases between the two germline ends. The CDR3 has 14 residues. Germline V gene sequence: CDR1 WNHNN, CDR2 SYGVQD (reference sequence).